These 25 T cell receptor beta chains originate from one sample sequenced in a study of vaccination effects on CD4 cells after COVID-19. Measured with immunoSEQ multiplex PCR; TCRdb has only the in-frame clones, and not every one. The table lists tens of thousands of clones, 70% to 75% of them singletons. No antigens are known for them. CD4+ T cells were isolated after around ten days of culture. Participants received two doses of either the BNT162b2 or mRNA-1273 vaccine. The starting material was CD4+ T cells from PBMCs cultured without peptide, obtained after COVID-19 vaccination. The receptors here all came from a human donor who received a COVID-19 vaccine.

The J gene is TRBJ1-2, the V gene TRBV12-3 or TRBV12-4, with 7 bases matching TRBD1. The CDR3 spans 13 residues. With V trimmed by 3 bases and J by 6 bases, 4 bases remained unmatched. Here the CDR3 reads CASSFQGGHGYTF. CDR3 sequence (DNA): TGTGCCAGCAGTTTTCAGGGGGGTCATGGCTACACCTTC.

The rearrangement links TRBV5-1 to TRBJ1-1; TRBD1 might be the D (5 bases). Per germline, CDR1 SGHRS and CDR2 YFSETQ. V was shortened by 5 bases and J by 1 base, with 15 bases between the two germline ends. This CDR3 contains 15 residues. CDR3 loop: CASRASGLSNTEAFF. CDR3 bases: TGCGCCAGCAGAGCCTCGGGACTTTCGAACACTGAAGCTTTCTTT. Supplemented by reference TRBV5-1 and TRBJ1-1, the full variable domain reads KAGVTQTPRYLIKTRGQQVTLSCSPISGHRSVSWYQQTPGQGLQFLFEYFSETQRNKGNFPGRFSGRQFSNSRSEMNVSTLELGDSALYLCASRASGLSNTEAFFGQGTRLTVV.

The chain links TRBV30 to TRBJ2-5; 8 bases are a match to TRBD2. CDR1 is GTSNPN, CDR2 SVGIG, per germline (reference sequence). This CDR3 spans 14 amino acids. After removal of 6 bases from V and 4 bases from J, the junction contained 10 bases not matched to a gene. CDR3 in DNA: TGTGCCTGCGGCGGGGGGCCCCTACCAGAGACCCAGTACTTC. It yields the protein CACGGGPLPETQYF.

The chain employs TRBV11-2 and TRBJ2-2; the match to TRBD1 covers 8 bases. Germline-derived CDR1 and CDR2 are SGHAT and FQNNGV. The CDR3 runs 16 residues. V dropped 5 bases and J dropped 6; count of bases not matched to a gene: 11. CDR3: CASSTPRDRRSGELFF. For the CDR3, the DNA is TGTGCCAGCAGCACCCCCCGGGACAGGCGGTCCGGGGAGCTGTTTTTT.

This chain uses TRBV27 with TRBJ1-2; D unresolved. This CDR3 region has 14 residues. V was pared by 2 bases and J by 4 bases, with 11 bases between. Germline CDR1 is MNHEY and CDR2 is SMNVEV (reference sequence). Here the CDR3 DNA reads TGTGCCAGCAGTTTAGACAAAGGCGCCTATGGCTACACCTTC. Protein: CASSLDKGAYGYTF.

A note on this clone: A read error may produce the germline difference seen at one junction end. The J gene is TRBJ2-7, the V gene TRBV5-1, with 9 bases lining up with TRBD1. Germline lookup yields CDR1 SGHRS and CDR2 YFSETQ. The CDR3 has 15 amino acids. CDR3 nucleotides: TGCGCCAGCAGCTTGGGGGGACAGGGTTCCTCCGAGCAGTACTTC. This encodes CASSLGGQGSSEQYF. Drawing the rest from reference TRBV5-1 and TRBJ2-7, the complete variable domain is KAGVTQTPRYLIKTRGQQVTLSCSPISGHRSVSWYQQTPGQGLQFLFEYFSETQRNKGNFPGRFSGRQFSNSRSEMNVSTLELGDSALYLCASSLGGQGSSEQYFGPGTRLTVT.

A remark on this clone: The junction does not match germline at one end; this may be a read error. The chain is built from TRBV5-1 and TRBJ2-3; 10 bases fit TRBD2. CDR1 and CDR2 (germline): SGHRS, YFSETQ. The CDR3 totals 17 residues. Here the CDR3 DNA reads TGCGCCAGCAGCTTACCCCGCGCTAGCGGGAGCATAGATACGCAGTATTTT. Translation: CASSLPRASGSIDTQYF.

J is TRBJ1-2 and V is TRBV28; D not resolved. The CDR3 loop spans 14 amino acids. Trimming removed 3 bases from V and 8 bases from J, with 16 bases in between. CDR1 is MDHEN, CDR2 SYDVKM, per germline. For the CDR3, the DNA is TGTGCCAGCAGTTTGAGGGAAGACTTCTTAGGCTACACCTTC. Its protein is CASSLREDFLGYTF.

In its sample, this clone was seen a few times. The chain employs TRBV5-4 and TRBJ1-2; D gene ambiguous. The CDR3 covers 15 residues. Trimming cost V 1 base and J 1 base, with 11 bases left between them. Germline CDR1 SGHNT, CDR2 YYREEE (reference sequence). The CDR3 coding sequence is TGTGCCAGCAGCTTGCGCTCACTACTTAACTATGGCTACACCTTC. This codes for CASSLRSLLNYGYTF.

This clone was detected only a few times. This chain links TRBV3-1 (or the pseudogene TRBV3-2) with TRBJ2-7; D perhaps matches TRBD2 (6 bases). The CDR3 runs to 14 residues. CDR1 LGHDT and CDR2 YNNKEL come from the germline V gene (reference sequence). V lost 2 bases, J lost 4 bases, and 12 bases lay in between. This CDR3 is CASSQSGGGYEQYF. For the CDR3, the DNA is TGTGCCAGCAGCCAATCCGGGGGTGGGTACGAGCAGTACTTC.

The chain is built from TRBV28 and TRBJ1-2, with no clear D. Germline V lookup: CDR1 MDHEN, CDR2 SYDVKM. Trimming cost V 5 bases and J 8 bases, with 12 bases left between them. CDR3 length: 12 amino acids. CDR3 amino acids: CASSPPSEGYTF. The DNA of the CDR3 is TGTGCCAGCAGTCCCCCATCGGAGGGCTACACCTTC.

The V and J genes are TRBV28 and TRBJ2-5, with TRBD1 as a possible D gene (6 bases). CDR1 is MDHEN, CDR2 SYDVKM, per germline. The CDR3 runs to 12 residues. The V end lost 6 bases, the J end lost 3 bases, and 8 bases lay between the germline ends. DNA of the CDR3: TGTGCCAGCAGAGACAGGAAAGAGACCCAGTACTTC. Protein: CASRDRKETQYF.

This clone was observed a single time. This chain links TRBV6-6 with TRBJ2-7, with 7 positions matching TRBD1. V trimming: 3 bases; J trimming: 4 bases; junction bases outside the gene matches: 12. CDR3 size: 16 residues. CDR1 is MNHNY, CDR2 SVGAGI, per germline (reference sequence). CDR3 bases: TGTGCCAGCAGTTATCCCGGGACAGCCAGGCTGTACGAGCAGTACTTC. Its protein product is CASSYPGTARLYEQYF.

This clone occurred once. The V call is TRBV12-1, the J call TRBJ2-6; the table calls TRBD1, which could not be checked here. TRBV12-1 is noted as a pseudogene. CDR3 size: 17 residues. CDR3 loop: CASSEDSPNPGANVLTF. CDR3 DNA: TGTGCCAGCAGCGAAGACAGTCCCAACCCTGGGGCCAACGTCCTGACTTTC.

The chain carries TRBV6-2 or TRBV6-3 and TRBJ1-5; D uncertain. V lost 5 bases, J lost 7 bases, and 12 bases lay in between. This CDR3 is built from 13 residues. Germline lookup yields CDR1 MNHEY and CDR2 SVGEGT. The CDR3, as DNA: TGTGCCAGCAGTCCCGAGGGAACGCAGCCCCAGCATTTT. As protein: CASSPEGTQPQHF.

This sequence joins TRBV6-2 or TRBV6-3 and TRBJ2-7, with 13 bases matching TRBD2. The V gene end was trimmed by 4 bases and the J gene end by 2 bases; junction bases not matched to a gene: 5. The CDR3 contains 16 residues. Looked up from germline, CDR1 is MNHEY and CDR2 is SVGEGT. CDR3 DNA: TGTGCCAGCAGTTGGACTAGCGGGGGCCTGCCCTACGAGCAGTACTTC. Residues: CASSWTSGGLPYEQYF.

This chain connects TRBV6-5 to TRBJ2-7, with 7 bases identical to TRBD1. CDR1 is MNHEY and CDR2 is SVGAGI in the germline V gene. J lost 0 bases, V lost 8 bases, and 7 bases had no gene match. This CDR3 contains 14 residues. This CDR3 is CASDQGDLSYEQYF. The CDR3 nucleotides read TGTGCCAGCGACCAGGGGGACCTCTCCTACGAGCAGTACTTC.

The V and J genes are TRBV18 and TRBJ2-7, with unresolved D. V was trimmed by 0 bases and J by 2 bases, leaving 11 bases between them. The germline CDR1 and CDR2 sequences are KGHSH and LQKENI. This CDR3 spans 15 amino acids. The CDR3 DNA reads TGTGCCAGCTCACCACCGTCATCTGGGACCTACGAGCAGTACTTC. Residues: CASSPPSSGTYEQYF. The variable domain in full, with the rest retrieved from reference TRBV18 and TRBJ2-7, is NAGVMQNPRHLVRRRGQEARLRCSPMKGHSHVYWYRQLPEEGLKFMVYLQKENIIDESGMPKERFSAEFPKEGPSILRIQQVVRGDSAAYFCASSPPSSGTYEQYFGPGTRLTVT.

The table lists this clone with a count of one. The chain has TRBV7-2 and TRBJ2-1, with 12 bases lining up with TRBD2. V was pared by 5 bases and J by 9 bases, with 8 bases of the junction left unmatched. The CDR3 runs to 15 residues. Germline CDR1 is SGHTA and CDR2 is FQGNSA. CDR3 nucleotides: TGTGCCAGCAGCCCCTCTAGCGGGAGGGCCCCTGAGCAGTTCTTC. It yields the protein CASSPSSGRAPEQFF.

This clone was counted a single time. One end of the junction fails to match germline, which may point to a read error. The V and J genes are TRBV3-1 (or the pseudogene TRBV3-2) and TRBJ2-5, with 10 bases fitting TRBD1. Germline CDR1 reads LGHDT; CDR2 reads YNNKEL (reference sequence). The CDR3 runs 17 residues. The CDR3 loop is CASSPPADRGYQDTQYF. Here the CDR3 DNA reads TGTGCCAGCAGCCCCCCAGCGGACAGGGGGTATCAAGATACCCAGTACTTC.

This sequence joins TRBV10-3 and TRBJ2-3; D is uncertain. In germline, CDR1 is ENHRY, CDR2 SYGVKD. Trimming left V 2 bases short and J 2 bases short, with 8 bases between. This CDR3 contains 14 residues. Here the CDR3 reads CAISERDTTDTQYF. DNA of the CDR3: TGTGCCATCAGTGAGAGGGATACCACAGATACGCAGTATTTT.

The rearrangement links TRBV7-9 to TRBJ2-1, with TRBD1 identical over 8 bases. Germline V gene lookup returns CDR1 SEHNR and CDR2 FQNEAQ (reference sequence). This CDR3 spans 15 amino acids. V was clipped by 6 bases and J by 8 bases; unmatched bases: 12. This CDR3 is CASSPRRQGLHEQFF. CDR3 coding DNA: TGTGCCAGCAGTCCCAGGAGACAGGGGCTTCATGAGCAGTTCTTC. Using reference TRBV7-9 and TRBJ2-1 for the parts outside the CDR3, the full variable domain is DTGVSQNPRHKITKRGQNVTFRCDPISEHNRLYWYRQTLGQGPEFLTYFQNEAQLEKSRLLSDRFSAERPKGSFSTLEIQRTEQGDSAMYLCASSPRRQGLHEQFFGPGTRLTVL.

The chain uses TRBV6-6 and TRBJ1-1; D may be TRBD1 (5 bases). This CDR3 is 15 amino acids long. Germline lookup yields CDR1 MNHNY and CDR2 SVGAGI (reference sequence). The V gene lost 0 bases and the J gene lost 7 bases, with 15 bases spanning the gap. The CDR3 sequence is CASSYSPRGGNEAFF. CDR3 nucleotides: TGTGCCAGCAGTTACTCTCCGAGGGGTGGGAATGAAGCTTTCTTT.

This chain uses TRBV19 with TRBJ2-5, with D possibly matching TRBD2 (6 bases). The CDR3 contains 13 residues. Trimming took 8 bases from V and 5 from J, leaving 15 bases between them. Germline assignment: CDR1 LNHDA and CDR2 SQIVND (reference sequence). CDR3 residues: CASQERAGETQYF. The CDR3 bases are TGTGCCAGTCAGGAAAGGGCGGGGGAGACCCAGTACTTC.

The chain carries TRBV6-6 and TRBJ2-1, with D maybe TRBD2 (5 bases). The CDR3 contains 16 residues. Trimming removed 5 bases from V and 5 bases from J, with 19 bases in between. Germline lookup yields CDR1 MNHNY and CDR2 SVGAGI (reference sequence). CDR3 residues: CASSKARWTGDNEQFF. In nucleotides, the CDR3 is TGTGCCAGCAGTAAGGCTCGGTGGACTGGAGACAATGAGCAGTTCTTC.